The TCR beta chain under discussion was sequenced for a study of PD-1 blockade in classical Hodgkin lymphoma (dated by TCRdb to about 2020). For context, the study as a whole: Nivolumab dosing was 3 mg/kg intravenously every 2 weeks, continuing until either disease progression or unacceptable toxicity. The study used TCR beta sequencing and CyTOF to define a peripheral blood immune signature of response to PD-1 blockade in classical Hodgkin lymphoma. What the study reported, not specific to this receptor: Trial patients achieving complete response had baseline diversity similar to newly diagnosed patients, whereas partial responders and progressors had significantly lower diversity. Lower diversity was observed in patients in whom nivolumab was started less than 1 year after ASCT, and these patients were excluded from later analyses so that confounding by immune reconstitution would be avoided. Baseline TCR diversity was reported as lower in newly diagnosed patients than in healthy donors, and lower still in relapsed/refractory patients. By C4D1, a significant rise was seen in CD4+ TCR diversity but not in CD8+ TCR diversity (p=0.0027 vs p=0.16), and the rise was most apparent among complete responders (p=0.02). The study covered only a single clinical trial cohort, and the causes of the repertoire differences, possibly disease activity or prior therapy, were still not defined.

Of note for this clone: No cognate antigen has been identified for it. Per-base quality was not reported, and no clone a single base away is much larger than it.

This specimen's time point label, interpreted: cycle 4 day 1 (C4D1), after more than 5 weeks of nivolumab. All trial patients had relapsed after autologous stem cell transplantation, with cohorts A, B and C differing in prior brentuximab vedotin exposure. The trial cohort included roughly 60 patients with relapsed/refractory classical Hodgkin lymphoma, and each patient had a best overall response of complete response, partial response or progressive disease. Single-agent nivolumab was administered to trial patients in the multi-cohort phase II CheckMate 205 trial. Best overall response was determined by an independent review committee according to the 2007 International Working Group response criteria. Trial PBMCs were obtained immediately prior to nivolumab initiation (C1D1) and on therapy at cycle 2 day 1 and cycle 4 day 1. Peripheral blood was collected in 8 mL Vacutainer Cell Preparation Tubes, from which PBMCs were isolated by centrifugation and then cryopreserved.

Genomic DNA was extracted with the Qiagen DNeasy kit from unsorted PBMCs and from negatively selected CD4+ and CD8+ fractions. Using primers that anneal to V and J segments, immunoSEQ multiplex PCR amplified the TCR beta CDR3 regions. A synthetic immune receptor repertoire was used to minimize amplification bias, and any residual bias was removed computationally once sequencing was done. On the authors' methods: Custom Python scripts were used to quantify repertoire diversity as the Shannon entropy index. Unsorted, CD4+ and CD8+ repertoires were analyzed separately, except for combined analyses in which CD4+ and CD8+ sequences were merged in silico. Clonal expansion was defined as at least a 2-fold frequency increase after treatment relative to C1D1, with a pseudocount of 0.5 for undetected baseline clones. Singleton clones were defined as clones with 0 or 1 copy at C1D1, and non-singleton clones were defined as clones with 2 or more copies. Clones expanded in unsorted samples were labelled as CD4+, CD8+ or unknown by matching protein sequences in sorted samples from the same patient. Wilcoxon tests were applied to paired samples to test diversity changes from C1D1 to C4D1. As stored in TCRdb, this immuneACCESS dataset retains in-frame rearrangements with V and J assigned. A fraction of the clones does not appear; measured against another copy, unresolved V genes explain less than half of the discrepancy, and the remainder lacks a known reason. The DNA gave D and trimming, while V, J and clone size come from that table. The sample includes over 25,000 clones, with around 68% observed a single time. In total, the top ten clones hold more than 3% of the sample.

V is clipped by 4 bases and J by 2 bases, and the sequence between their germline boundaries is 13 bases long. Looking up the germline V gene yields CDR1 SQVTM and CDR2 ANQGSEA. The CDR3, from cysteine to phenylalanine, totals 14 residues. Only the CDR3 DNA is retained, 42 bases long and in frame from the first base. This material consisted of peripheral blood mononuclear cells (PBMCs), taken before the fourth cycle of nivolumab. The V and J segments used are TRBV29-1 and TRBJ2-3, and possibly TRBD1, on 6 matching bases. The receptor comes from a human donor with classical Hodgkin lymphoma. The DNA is TGCAGCGTTGGTCGGGACACCCTCACAGATACGCAGTATTTT. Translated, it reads CSVGRDTLTDTQYF.